The next 23 T cell receptor delta chains were all read from a single sample in a study of γδ T cells in repeated Plasmodium falciparum infection. TCRdb applied CATT to the multiplex PCR reads for clone calling. The top ten clones hold over 8.5% of a sample with tens of thousands of delta-chain clones, 0.98% of them seen once. Vgamma9/Vdelta2+ and Vdelta2-negative gammadelta T cells were flow-sorted from PBMC for bulk sequencing. Sequenced material: gamma-delta T cells from blood. Receptors were obtained from a pool of human donors (malaria-infected and uninfected, not separated).

Of note for this clone: TCRdb has a much larger clone's protein, which differs at residue 4 from the translation of this DNA, likely because of a read error; what is shown is the protein translated from the DNA. J is TRDJ1 and V is TRDV1; weak D call: TRDD3 (6 bases). The germline CDR1 and CDR2 sequences are TSWWSYY and QGS. Trimming cost V 5 bases and J 7 bases, with 29 bases left between them. The CDR3 consists of 18 residues. The CDR3 bases are TGTGCTCTTGGGTTTTCCGGCCTGGGGACTCCAGCGAAAACTAAACTCATCTTT. It specifies CALGFSGLGTPAKTKLIF.

This clone turned up a few times. TCRdb has a much larger clone's protein, which differs at residue 18 from the translation of this DNA, likely because of a read error; what is shown is the protein translated from the DNA. V usage is TRDV1 and J usage is TRDJ1, with 8 bases that match TRDD3. Germline V gene data show CDR1 as TSWWSYY and CDR2 as QGS. The CDR3 contains 20 residues. The CDR3 protein is CALGELELRGDKVYTDKPIF. The CDR3 DNA sequence: TGTGCTCTTGGGGAACTGGAACTTCGGGGGGATAAGGTATACACCGATAAACCCATCTTT.

This clone was seen at least ten times. This DNA translates differently at residue 14 from the TCRdb protein, which is that of a much larger clone; a read error is likely, and the protein shown is the DNA's own translation. The chain uses TRDV2 and TRDJ1, with 13 bases lining up with TRDD3. Looked up from germline, CDR1 is GEAIGNYY and CDR2 is EKD. Unmatched junction bases numbered 19, after V lost 3 bases and J lost 10 bases. The length of the CDR3 is 18 residues. CDR3 sequence (DNA): TGTGCCTGTGACTCTTTACTGGGGGATACGCGTAAAGAGCGAACACTCATCTTT. Translating it yields CACDSLLGDTRKERTLIF.

With respect to this clone: Given a far larger clone just one base away, this is likely a sequencing read error. Within the sample, other DNA sequences also encode this same CDR3. The V gene is given as TRDV1, and no J gene call is available. Per germline, CDR1 TSWWSYY and CDR2 QGS. The CDR3 runs to 18 residues. CDR3 sequence reads: CALFRVQRTSSLTAQLFF. The CDR3 DNA follows: TGTGCTCTTTTTCGGGTCCAGAGAACGAGTAGCTTGACAGCACAGCTCTTCTTT.

There are many counts of this clone. It is likely a read error: a sequence one base away is far more abundant. The same CDR3 can be traced to other DNA sequences in this sample. The chain recombines TRAV38-2/DV8 with TRDJ1; 9 positions match TRDD2. CDR1 and CDR2 from the germline V gene are TSESDYY and QEAYKQQN. Trimming cost V 3 bases and J 8 bases; bases outside gene matches: 17. This CDR3 is 17 amino acids long. Written as DNA, the CDR3 is TGTGCTTATAGGACCCCAGGCCTTCCTACCCCGCTATCGAAACTCATCTTT. Encoded protein: CAYRTPGLPTPLSKLIF.

This clone was observed a few times. This DNA translates differently at residue 6 from the TCRdb protein, which is that of a much larger clone; a read error is likely, and the protein shown is the DNA's own translation. The rearrangement uses TRAV36/DV7 and TRDJ1; perhaps TRDD3 as D (5 bases). There are 14 residues in the CDR3. Looked up from germline, CDR1 is VTNFRS and CDR2 is LTSSGIE (reference sequence). CDR3 nucleotides: TGTGCCCCTTACTGGAGGAAGTACACCGATAAACTCATCTTT. It translates to CAPYWRKYTDKLIF.

This clone was recorded a few times. TCRdb's entry gives the protein of a much larger clone, which mismatches this DNA's translation at residue 13, likely from a read error; the protein reported here is translated from the DNA. V usage is TRDV2 and J usage is TRDJ1; 9 bases fit TRDD3. The J gene was missing in TCRdb and was found by matching the end of the DNA to germline. The CDR3 contains 18 residues. Germline loops: CDR1 GEAIGNYY, CDR2 EKD. The V segment lost 3 bases and the J segment 3 bases; nucleotides outside the gene matches: 16. The CDR3 protein is CACDSMGDKRGYADKLIF. CDR3 nucleotide sequence: TGTGCCTGTGACTCTATGGGGGATAAGAGGGGGTACGCCGATAAACTCATCTTT.

There are many counts of this clone. A far larger clone is off by one base, so a read error is likely. This sample also contains other DNA sequences that code for the same CDR3. The genes are TRDV2 and TRDJ1, with D tentatively TRDD1 (5 bases). The CDR3 contains 17 residues. Germline V gene sequence: CDR1 GEAIGNYY, CDR2 EKD. V was shortened by 3 bases and J by 0 bases, with 19 bases between the two germline ends. CDR3 nucleotides: TGTGCCTGTGACGAAATCAATCCCCAACTCCACACCGATAAACTCATCTTT. Amino acids: CACDEINPQLHTDKLIF.

This clone was observed many times. This chain uses TRDV1 with TRDJ1, with 10 nucleotides matching TRDD3. The CDR3 is made up of 21 amino acids. Germline trimming cut 0 bases from V and 6 bases from J; bases unmatched to any gene: 22. Germline-derived CDR1 and CDR2 are TSWWSYY and QGS. CDR3 bases: TGTGCTCTTGGGGAACTAGTCCTTCTCCCTACTGGGGGATTGAGGACGTATAAACTCATCTTT. Translated, it gives CALGELVLLPTGGLRTYKLIF.

This clone was found a few times. The protein TCRdb gives is from a much larger clone and does not agree with this DNA's translation at residue 7, likely a read error; the protein shown here comes from the DNA. The rearrangement joins TRDV1 to TRDJ1; 10 bases align to TRDD3. The ends lost 3 bases at V and 0 bases at J; junction bases unmatched: 22. From germline, CDR1 is TSWWSYY and CDR2 QGS. This CDR3 spans 22 amino acids. CDR3 sequence reads: CALGDVAGALWGDTTYTDKLIF. The CDR3 DNA reads TGTGCTCTTGGGGACGTAGCCGGGGCCCTCTGGGGGGATACGACCTACACCGATAAACTCATCTTT.

This clone came up a few times. A far larger clone is just one base off, so this is likely a read error. Other DNA sequences in this specimen translate into the identical CDR3. TRDV2 is the V gene, and the J gene was not called; no check of the table's D call, TRDD3, against the DNA was made. The germline V gene has CDR1 GEAIGNYY and CDR2 EKD. The CDR3 is 18 residues long. The CDR3 reads CADKASYVPGDVTDKLIF. The CDR3 nucleotides are TGTGCAGACAAGGCTTCCTACGTACCTGGGGACGTTACCGATAAACTCATTTTT.

The sample holds a few counts of this clone. The protein recorded in TCRdb matches a much larger clone and deviates from this DNA's translation at residue 10, suggesting a read error; the protein here is obtained by translating the DNA. The CDR3 nucleotides read TGTGCTCTTGGGGAACCGGCTGACTGGGAGATACCGGCCGATAAACTCATCTTT. Amino acid sequence: CALGEPADWEIPADKLIF. The V and J genes are TRDV1 and TRDJ1, with D tentatively TRDD3 (6 bases). The J gene was not available in TCRdb and was assigned here by matching the DNA to germline segments. Germline V CDR1 and CDR2: TSWWSYY, QGS. The CDR3 is made up of 18 amino acids. Trimming removed 1 base at V and 3 bases at J, with 21 bases between.

This clone was counted only a few times. The translation of this DNA and the TCRdb protein of a much larger clone differ at residue 15, probably owing to a read error; the protein shown here is translated from the DNA. The chain is built from TRDV1 and TRDJ1; 7 nucleotides agree with TRDD3. The J gene was not available in TCRdb and was assigned here by matching the DNA to germline segments. With V trimmed by 0 bases and J by 0 bases, 25 bases remained unmatched. CDR1 is TSWWSYY, CDR2 QGS, per germline. This CDR3 spans 23 amino acids. The CDR3 coding sequence is TGTGCTCTTGGGGAACTCCGCCGTTTTAAAGGGGACTGGGGTTCACCGTACACCGATAAACTCATCTTT. This sequence encodes CALGELRRFKGDWGSPYTDKLIF.

The table lists this clone with many counts. A far larger clone is one base from this, pointing to a likely read error. This sample also contains other DNA sequences that code for the same CDR3. The chain uses TRDV1 and TRDJ1; 12 nucleotides agree with TRDD3. TCRdb carries no J gene annotation; the J gene was assigned here by matching the DNA with germline. CDR1 is TSWWSYY and CDR2 is QGS in the germline V gene. The CDR3 is made up of 23 amino acids. For the CDR3, the DNA is TGTGCCCTTGGGGGGGGCTTCCTTACACTTAACTGGGGGATACCCGGGTACACCGATAAACTCATCTTT. This translates into CALGGGFLTLNWGIPGYTDKLIF.

This clone was seen repeatedly, ten times or more. The protein held in TCRdb is that of a much larger clone and does not match this DNA's translation at residue 13, likely because of a read error; the protein shown is translated from the DNA. This chain connects TRDV2 to TRDJ1, with 8 bases that match TRDD3. Germline V gene lookup returns CDR1 GEAIGNYY and CDR2 EKD. This CDR3 is built from 20 residues. Trimming cost V 0 bases and J 0 bases; bases outside gene matches: 17. The CDR3 nucleotides are TGTGCCTGTGACACCGTGAGTGGGGGATCCCCCTTTCCCTACACCGATAAACTCATCTTT. It codes for CACDTVSGGSPFPYTDKLIF.

Details on this clone: One base separates it from a far larger clone, so it is likely a read error. This sample also contains other DNA sequences that code for the same CDR3. This chain uses TRAV14/DV4 with TRDJ1; 10 nucleotides match TRDD3. The CDR3 is made up of 18 amino acids. CDR1 and CDR2 (germline): TSDPSYG, QGSYDQQN (reference sequence). CDR3 sequence (DNA): TGCGCAATCATACACCTACGTTTTGGGGGGATACGTACCGATAAACTCATCTTT. Amino acid sequence: CAIIHLRFGGIRTDKLIF.

This clone was found many times. The mismatch at residue 12 between this DNA's translation and the TCRdb protein of a much larger clone likely reflects a read error; the protein shown is translated from the DNA. The chain links TRDV1 to TRDJ1; D possibly corresponds to TRDD3 (6 bases). The J gene was not available in TCRdb and was assigned here by matching the DNA to germline segments. Germline V gene lookup returns CDR1 TSWWSYY and CDR2 QGS. V was cut by 3 bases and J by 0 bases, with 26 bases left in between. CDR3 size: 20 residues. Here the CDR3 reads CALGDQFPAWGVHYTDKLIF. The DNA of the CDR3 is TGTGCTCTTGGGGACCAGTTTCCTGCGTGGGGGGTACATTACACCGATAAACTCATCTTT.

This clone occurred a few times. The protein given by TCRdb reflects a much larger clone and differs at residue 3 from this DNA's translation, likely from a read error; the protein shown is the DNA's translation. The chain couples TRDV2 to TRDJ1, with 7 bases fitting TRDD3. No J gene is reported in TCRdb; it was inferred here by comparing the DNA with germline. The germline V gene encodes CDR1 GEAIGNYY and CDR2 EKD. This CDR3 is built from 16 residues. The DNA for the CDR3 is TGTGCCCGTGACACCGTGGGGATAATGGTCGCTGGTAAACTCATCTTT. Translated, it gives CARDTVGIMVAGKLIF.

This clone was picked up many times. TCRdb attributes to this sequence the protein of a much larger clone, which differs from the DNA translation at residue 13; a read error is likely, and the protein displayed is translated from the DNA. The rearrangement links TRDV1 to TRDJ1; 9 nucleotides agree with TRDD3. The CDR3 is 17 residues long. Losses at the gene ends were 3 bases for V and 7 bases for J; bases not matched to a gene: 15. Germline V gives CDR1 TSWWSYY, CDR2 QGS. CDR3 in DNA: TGTGCTCTTGGGGAGCCTCCTGGGGGATTGGGACCAACTAAACTCATCTTT. As protein: CALGEPPGGLGPTKLIF.

This clone was counted between two and nine times. The translation of this DNA and the TCRdb protein of a much larger clone differ at residue 9, probably owing to a read error; the protein shown here is translated from the DNA. The genes are TRDV1 and TRDJ1, with TRDD3 identical over 7 bases. TCRdb carries no J gene annotation; the J gene was assigned here by matching the DNA with germline. Trimming at V came to 3 bases and at J to 9 bases, leaving 19 bases not matched to a gene. Germline V lookup: CDR1 TSWWSYY, CDR2 QGS. The CDR3 is 17 residues long. The CDR3 region has the DNA TGTGCTCTTGGGGATCATTCTTGTTGCTGGGGGGTCCGGCAACTCATCTTT. Translating gives CALGDHSCCWGVRQLIF.

This clone was seen only a few times. TCRdb's listed protein matches a much larger clone and diverges from this DNA's translation at residue 8, likely through a read error; the protein shown comes from the DNA. This rearrangement joins TRDV1 to TRDJ2; D is unclear. The J gene is not listed in TCRdb, so it was assigned here from a DNA match to germline. The CDR3 runs 22 residues. Germline loops: CDR1 TSWWSYY, CDR2 QGS. V lost 2 bases and J 4 bases, leaving 32 bases between the germline ends. CDR3 loop: CALGERAHGGAIIPLSTAQLFF. The CDR3 region has the DNA TGTGCTCTTGGGGAAAGGGCCCACGGAGGTGCCATCATACCACTCTCGACAGCACAACTCTTCTTT.

Of note for this clone: This likely came from a read error, as a far larger clone is one base away. This sample also contains other DNA sequences that code for the same CDR3. The chain carries TRDV1 and TRDJ1; the match to TRDD3 covers 11 bases. Germline matching of the DNA provided the J gene here, since TCRdb leaves it blank. Germline CDR1 TSWWSYY, CDR2 QGS. This CDR3 spans 25 amino acids. This CDR3 is CALGERSIRYPIVGDTFGYTDKLIF. As DNA, the CDR3 is TGTGCTCTTGGGGAACGAAGTATCAGGTACCCCATTGTGGGGGATACGTTCGGGTACACCGACAAACTCATCTTT.

By frequency in the sample, this clone is medium-sized (0.01 to 0.1%). This chain joins TRDV1 and TRDJ1; weak D call: TRDD3 (6 bases). The V end was cut by 5 bases, the J end by 0 bases, with 19 bases between. Germline CDR1 TSWWSYY, CDR2 QGS. CDR3 length: 17 residues. CDR3 DNA: TGTGCTCTTGGGAAGGGGCCCCTGGGGTTCTACACCGATAAACTCATCTTT. Protein: CALGKGPLGFYTDKLIF.